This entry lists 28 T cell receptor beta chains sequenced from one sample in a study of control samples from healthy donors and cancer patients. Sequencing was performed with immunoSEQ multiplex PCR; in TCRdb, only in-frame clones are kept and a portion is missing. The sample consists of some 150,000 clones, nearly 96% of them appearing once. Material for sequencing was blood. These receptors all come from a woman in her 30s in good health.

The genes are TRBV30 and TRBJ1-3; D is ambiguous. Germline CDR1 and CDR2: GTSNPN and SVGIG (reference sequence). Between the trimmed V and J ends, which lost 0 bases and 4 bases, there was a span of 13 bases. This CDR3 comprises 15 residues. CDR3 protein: CAWSVLVGLGNTIYF. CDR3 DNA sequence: TGTGCCTGGAGTGTACTGGTAGGGTTGGGAAACACCATATATTTT.

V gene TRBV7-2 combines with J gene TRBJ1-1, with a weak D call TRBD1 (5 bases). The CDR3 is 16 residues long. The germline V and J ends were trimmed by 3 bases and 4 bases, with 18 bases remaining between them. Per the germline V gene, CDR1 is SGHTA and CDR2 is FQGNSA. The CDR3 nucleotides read TGTGCCAGCAGCTTTTACGGATGGCAGGGATCCACTGAAGCTTTCTTT. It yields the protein CASSFYGWQGSTEAFF.

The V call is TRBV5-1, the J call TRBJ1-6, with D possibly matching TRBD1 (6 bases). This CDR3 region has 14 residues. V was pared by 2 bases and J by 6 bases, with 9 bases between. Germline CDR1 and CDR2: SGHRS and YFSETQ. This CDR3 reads CASSFTGSNSPLHF. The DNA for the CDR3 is TGCGCCAGCAGCTTTACAGGGTCTAATTCACCCCTCCACTTT. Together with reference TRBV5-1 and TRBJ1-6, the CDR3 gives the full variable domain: KAGVTQTPRYLIKTRGQQVTLSCSPISGHRSVSWYQQTPGQGLQFLFEYFSETQRNKGNFPGRFSGRQFSNSRSEMNVSTLELGDSALYLCASSFTGSNSPLHFGNGTRLTVT.

CDR3 sequence (DNA): TGTGCCAGTAGGGGTCGGGATCAGCCCCAGCATTTT. Protein sequence: CASRGRDQPQHF. This rearrangement joins TRBV19 to TRBJ1-5; D unresolved. There are 12 residues in the CDR3. Looked up from germline, CDR1 is LNHDA and CDR2 is SQIVND (reference sequence). The V and J ends lost 6 bases and 5 bases respectively, with 8 bases between them.

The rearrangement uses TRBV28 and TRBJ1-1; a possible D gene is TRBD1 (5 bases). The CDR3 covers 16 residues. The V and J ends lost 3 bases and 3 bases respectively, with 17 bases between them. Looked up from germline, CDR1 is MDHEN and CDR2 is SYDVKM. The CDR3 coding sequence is TGTGCCAGCAGTTTTCAGGGAAGGGCCTTGGACACTGAAGCTTTCTTT. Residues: CASSFQGRALDTEAFF.

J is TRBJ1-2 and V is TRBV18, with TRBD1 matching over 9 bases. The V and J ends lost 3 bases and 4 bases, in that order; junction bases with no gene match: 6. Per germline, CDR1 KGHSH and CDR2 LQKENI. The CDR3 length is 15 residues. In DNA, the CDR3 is TGTGCCAGCTCACCCCGGGACAGGGTCAGCTATGGCTACACCTTC. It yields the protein CASSPRDRVSYGYTF. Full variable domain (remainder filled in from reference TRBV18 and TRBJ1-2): NAGVMQNPRHLVRRRGQEARLRCSPMKGHSHVYWYRQLPEEGLKFMVYLQKENIIDESGMPKERFSAEFPKEGPSILRIQQVVRGDSAAYFCASSPRDRVSYGYTFGSGTRLTVV.

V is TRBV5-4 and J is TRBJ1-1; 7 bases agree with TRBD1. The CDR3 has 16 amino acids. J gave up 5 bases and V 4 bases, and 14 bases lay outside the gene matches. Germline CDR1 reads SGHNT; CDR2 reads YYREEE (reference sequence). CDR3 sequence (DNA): TGTGCCAGCAGCCACACAGGGGTTAAGAGGAAAACTGAAGCTTTCTTT. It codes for CASSHTGVKRKTEAFF.

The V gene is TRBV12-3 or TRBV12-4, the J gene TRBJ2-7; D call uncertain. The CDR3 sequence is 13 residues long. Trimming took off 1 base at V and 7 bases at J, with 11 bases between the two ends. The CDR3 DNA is TGTGCCAGCAGTTTAGGTTGGGGTTGGGAGCAGTACTTC. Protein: CASSLGWGWEQYF.

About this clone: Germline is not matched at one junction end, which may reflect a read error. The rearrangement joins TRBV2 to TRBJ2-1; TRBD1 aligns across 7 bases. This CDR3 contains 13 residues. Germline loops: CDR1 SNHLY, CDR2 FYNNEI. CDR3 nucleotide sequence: TGTGTCAGCAACCCGGACAGGACGGATGAGCAGTTCTTC. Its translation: CVSNPDRTDEQFF.

The CDR3 sequence is CASSVGIFPNYGYTF. CDR3 sequence (DNA): TGTGCCAGCAGCGTAGGGATTTTTCCTAACTATGGCTACACCTTC. The chain uses TRBV9 and TRBJ1-2; D gene uncertain. This CDR3 comprises 15 residues. V lost 0 bases, J lost 0 bases, and 9 bases lay in between. Germline V gene data show CDR1 as SGDLS and CDR2 as YYNGEE.

In DNA, the CDR3 is TGTGCCAGCACCGTGGGACTAGCGGGATCCACAGATACGCAGTATTTT. It specifies CASTVGLAGSTDTQYF. V gene TRBV28 combines with J gene TRBJ2-3; TRBD2 matches 13 bases. The CDR3 is 16 residues long. With V trimmed by 7 bases and J by 2 bases, 6 bases remained unmatched. Germline loops: CDR1 MDHEN, CDR2 SYDVKM.

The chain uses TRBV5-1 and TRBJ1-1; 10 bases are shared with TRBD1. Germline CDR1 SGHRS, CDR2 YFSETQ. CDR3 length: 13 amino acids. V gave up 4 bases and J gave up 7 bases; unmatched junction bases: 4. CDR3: CASSHGQGGEAFF. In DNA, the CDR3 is TGCGCCAGCAGCCACGGACAGGGGGGTGAAGCTTTCTTT.

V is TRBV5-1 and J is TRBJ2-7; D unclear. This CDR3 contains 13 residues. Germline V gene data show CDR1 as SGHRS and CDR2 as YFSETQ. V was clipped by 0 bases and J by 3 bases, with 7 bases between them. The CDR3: CASSLEANYEQYF. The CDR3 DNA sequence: TGCGCCAGCAGCTTGGAGGCCAACTACGAGCAGTACTTC. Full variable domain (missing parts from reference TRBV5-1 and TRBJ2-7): KAGVTQTPRYLIKTRGQQVTLSCSPISGHRSVSWYQQTPGQGLQFLFEYFSETQRNKGNFPGRFSGRQFSNSRSEMNVSTLELGDSALYLCASSLEANYEQYFGPGTRLTVT.

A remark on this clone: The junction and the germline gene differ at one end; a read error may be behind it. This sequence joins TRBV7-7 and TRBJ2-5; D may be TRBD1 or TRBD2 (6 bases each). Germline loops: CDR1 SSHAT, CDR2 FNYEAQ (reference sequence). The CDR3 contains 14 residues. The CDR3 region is CASSLRGHAAVQYF. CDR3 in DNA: TGTGCTAGCAGCCTCCGGGGGCACGCGGCCGTCCAGTACTTC. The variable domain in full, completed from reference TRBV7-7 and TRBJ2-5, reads GAGVSQSPRYKVTKRGQDVTLRCDPISSHATLYWYQQALGQGPEFLTYFNYEAQPDKSGLPSDRFSAERPEGSISTLTIQRTEQRDSAMYRCASSLRGHAAVQYFGPGTRLLVL.

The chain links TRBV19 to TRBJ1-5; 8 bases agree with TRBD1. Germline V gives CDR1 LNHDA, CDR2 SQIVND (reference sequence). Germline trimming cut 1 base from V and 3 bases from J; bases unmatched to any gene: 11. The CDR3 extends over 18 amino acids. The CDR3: CASSIVLKQGGANQPQHF. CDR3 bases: TGTGCCAGTAGTATAGTTTTGAAACAGGGGGGAGCCAATCAGCCCCAGCATTTT.

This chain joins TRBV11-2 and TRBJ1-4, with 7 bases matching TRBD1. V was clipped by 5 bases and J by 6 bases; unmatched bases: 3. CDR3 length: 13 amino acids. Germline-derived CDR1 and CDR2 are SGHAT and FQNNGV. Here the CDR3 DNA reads TGTGCCAGCAGCCAGGGGGGTTATGAAAAACTGTTTTTT. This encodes CASSQGGYEKLFF.

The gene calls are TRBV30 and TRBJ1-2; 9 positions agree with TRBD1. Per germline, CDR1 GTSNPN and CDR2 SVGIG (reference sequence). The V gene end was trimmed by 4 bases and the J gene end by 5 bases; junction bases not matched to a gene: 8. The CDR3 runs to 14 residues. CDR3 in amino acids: CAWMTRQGGYGYTF. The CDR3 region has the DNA TGTGCCTGGATGACGCGACAGGGGGGATATGGCTACACCTTC.

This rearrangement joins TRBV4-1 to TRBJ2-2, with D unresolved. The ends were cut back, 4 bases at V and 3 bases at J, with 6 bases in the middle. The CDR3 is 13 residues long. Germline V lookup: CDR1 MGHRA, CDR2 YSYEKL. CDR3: CASSLEYTGELFF. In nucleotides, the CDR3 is TGCGCCAGCAGCCTGGAGTACACCGGGGAGCTGTTTTTT.

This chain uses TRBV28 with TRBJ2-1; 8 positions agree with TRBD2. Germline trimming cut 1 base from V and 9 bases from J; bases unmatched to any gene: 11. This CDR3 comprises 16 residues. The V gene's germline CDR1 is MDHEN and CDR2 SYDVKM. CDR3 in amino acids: CASSLSPGLEGLEQFF. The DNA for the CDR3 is TGTGCCAGCAGTTTATCTCCGGGACTAGAGGGTCTTGAGCAGTTCTTC.

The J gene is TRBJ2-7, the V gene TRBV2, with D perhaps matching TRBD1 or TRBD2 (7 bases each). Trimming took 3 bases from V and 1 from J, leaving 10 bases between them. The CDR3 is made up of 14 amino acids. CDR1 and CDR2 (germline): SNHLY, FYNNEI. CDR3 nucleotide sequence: TGTGCCAGCAGTGACAGGGGGGGGTCCTACGAGCAGTACTTC. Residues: CASSDRGGSYEQYF. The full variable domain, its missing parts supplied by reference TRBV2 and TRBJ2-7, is EPEVTQTPSHQVTQMGQEVILRCVPISNHLYFYWYRQILGQKVEFLVSFYNNEISEKSEIFDDQFSVERPDGSNFTLKIRSTKLEDSAMYFCASSDRGGSYEQYFGPGTRLTVT.

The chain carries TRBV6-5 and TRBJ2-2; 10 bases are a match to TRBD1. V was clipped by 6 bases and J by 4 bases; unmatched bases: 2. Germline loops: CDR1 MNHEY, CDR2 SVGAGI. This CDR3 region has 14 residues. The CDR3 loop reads CASRGQGVTGELFF. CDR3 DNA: TGTGCCAGCAGAGGACAGGGGGTCACCGGGGAGCTGTTTTTT.

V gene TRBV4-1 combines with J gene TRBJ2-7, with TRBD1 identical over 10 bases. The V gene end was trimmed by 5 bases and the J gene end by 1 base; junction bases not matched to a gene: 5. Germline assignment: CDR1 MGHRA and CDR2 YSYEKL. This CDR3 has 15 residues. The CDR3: CASSYGQGVSYEQYF. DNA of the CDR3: TGCGCCAGCAGCTATGGACAGGGGGTTTCCTACGAGCAGTACTTC.

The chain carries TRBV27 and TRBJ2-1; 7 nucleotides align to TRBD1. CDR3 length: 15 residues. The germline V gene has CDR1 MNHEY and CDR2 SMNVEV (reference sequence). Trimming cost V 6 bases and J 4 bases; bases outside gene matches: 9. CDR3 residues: CASSSDRWGYNEQFF. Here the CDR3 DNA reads TGTGCCAGCAGCTCGGACAGGTGGGGTTACAATGAGCAGTTCTTC.

The CDR3 sequence is CASSLGCYYGYTF. Here the CDR3 DNA reads TGTGCCAGCAGTTTAGGGTGCTACTATGGCTACACCTTC. The gene calls are TRBV28 and TRBJ1-2, with D unclear. Germline CDR1 is MDHEN and CDR2 is SYDVKM. V was pared by 2 bases and J by 3 bases, with 7 bases between. The CDR3 runs 13 residues.

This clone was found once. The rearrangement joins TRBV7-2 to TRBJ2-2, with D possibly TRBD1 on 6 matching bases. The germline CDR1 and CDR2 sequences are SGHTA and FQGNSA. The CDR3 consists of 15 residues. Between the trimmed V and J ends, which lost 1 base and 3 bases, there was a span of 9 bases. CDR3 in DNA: TGTGCCAGCAGCTTAGACAGGGCGCACACCGGGGAGCTGTTTTTT. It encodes CASSLDRAHTGELFF.

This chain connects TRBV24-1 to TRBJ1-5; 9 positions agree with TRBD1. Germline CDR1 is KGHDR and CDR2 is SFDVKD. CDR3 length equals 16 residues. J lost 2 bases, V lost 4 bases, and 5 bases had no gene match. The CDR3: CATSDPGQGGNQPQHF. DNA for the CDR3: TGTGCCACCAGTGACCCGGGACAGGGCGGCAATCAGCCCCAGCATTTT.

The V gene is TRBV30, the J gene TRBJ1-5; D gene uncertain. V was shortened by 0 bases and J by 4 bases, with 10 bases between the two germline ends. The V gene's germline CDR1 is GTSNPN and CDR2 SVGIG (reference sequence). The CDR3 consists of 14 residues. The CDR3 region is CAWSVLGPNQPQHF. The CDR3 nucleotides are TGTGCCTGGAGTGTATTAGGGCCTAATCAGCCCCAGCATTTT.

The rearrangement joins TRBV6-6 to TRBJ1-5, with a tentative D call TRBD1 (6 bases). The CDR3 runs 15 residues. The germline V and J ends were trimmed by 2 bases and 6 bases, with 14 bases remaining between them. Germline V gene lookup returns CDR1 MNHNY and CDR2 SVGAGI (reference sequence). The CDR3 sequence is CASSYNPGEGQPQHF. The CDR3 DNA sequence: TGTGCCAGCAGTTACAATCCAGGGGAGGGTCAGCCCCAGCATTTT.